These T cell receptor beta chains were read from a single sample in a study of cytomegalovirus exposure and HLA in healthy donors. Repertoires were generated with immunoSEQ multiplex PCR, while TCRdb's copy carries only in-frame clones and drops some. The repertoire consists of fewer than 200,000 clones, with 79% occurring once and the leading ten covering about 0.72%. The sample consisted of PBMCs. The receptors derive from a woman in her thirties or forties in good health and CMV-seronegative. The conserved cysteine and the conserved F or W are not part of the CDR3 here. Each record gives: V gene, J gene, CDR3 protein.

>TRBV7-9|TRBJ2-7
ASSLGGNSYEQY
>TRBV19|TRBJ2-5
ATSRTAYQETQY
>TRBV5-1|TRBJ2-5
ASSLAGGVGRETQY
>TRBV5-1|TRBJ2-3
ASSTGLDTQY
>TRBV6-5|TRBJ2-3
ASSRGITDTQY
>TRBV5-6|TRBJ1-6
ASSVRGADNSPLH
>TRBV7-8|TRBJ2-7
ASSLGSGTGIYEQY
>TRBV18|TRBJ1-1
ASSRAGQGTIGTEAF
>TRBV7-2|TRBJ2-1
ASSSTNRADEQF
>TRBV2|TRBJ1-1
ASSEVAGMNTKAF
>TRBV19|TRBJ2-2
ASSIEAGPTGELF
>TRBV29-1|TRBJ2-7
SVDQVAGGEQY
>TRBV7-9|TRBJ2-1
ASSLGGGGGNEQF
>TRBV7-2|TRBJ2-7
ASSHPGVYEQY
>TRBV4-1|TRBJ1-2
ASSPGQPQPYGYT
>TRBV4-1|TRBJ2-2
ASSREGQGNTGELF
>TRBV5-1|TRBJ2-1
ASSSGTGTPGEQF
>TRBV5-1|TRBJ2-7
ASRLLLAGGYEQY
>TRBV10-3|TRBJ2-1
AISDQTSGGLDEQF
>TRBV27|TRBJ2-2
ASSLTGNTGELF
>TRBV7-9|TRBJ1-4
ASSLQGAVEKLF
>TRBV5-6|TRBJ2-3
ASSFGLAGNTDTQY
>TRBV23-1|TRBJ1-4
ASSQSAPRDRVHEKLF
>TRBV11-2|TRBJ2-7
ASTQQEGFFPYEQY
>TRBV7-2|TRBJ1-5
ASSSWTGIQPQH
>TRBV6-4|TRBJ1-2
ASSTDGGYGYT
>TRBV29-1|TRBJ2-5
SVEAAGPETQY
>TRBV10-3|TRBJ2-7
AISTGTSGYEQY
>TRBV25-1|TRBJ1-6
ASSVRGGHNSPLH
>TRBV19|TRBJ1-1
ASSMAGTVNTEAF
>TRBV5-1|TRBJ1-1
ASSLRGNGVGGEAF
>TRBV10-3|TRBJ2-5
AISEMASPRETQY
>TRBV23-1|TRBJ2-7
ASSQPPLRQGTYEQY
>TRBV6-1|TRBJ1-3
ASSRDTSGNTIY
>TRBV19|TRBJ1-5
ASSPRTGGISNQPQH
>TRBV7-6|TRBJ1-1
ASSPPLTGESLNTEAF
>TRBV5-1|TRBJ1-1
ASSLASTVTEAF
>TRBV11-2|TRBJ1-2
ASSLNPGWYGYT
>TRBV15|TRBJ2-7
ATSGTGQGVWEQY
>TRBV5-8|TRBJ2-7
ASSLDWTGNSYEQY
>TRBV6-1|TRBJ1-2
ASSGTGGPPSIGYT